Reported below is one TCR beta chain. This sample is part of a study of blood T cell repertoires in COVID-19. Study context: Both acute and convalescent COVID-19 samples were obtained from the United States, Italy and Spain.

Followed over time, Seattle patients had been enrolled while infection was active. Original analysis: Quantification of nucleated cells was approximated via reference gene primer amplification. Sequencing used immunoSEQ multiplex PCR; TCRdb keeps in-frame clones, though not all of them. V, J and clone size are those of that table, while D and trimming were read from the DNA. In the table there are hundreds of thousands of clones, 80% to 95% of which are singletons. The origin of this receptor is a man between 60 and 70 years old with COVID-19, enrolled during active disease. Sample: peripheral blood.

The DNA for the CDR3 is TGCGCCAGCAGCTTTCGTAGCGGGGGGACCAACACCGGGGAGCTGTTTTTT. It translates to CASSFRSGGTNTGELFF. The chain is built from TRBV5-1 and TRBJ2-2; TRBD2 matches at 10 bases. Trimming took 2 bases from V and 2 from J; bases not matched to a gene: 6. The germline V gene has CDR1 SGHRS and CDR2 YFSETQ. The CDR3 is 17 amino acids.